The sequence of this T cell receptor (beta chain) was determined in a study of cytomegalovirus exposure and HLA in healthy donors. Study-wide findings and caveats: The Asian-associated ancestry cluster reportedly had fewer N-insertions than the approximately 670-donor mean in a later analysis. DRB1 had the most TCR associations and HLA-C the fewest, a later analysis found, with rates varying by HLA locus. A previous analysis found most TCR beta V segments productive roughly 87% or roughly 30% of the time.

This CDR3 comprises 14 residues. Germline-derived CDR1 and CDR2 are MNHEY and SMNVEV (reference sequence). The V and J ends lost 7 bases and 5 bases respectively, with 14 bases between them. Among the donors, all were healthy bone marrow donors. Only one count was recorded for this clone. Its specificity is not known. In the PCR, 60 Vbeta and 13 Jbeta primers were used. Using immunoSEQ multiplex PCR, the repertoire was profiled, and TCRdb retains in-frame clones only, with some absent. The sample contains around 97,000 clones, under 80% of which appear only once. V gene TRBV27 combines with J gene TRBJ2-2, with D perhaps TRBD1 (6 bases). The receptor was derived from a young woman in good health and CMV-seropositive. Sequencing was performed on PBMCs. CDR3 nucleotide sequence: TGTGCCAGCACAAACAGGGTTCGGACCGGGGAGCTGTTTTTT. Protein product: CASTNRVRTGELFF.